This note documents a single TCR beta chain sequence. Authors' processing steps: It was from reference gene primer amplification that nucleated cell counts were estimated. Sequenced by immunoSEQ multiplex PCR; TCRdb stores in-frame clones only, minus some. That table supplies the V and J calls and clone size; D and trimming were determined from the DNA. The table has more than 200,000 clones, about four fifths seen once. This sample is part of a study of blood T cell repertoires in COVID-19. About the study: Samples taken during acute and convalescent COVID-19 were collected in the United States, Italy and Spain. The analysed material was cDNA or gDNA that came from T cells, B-cell-depleted T cells, or PBMCs.

Germline assignment: CDR1 GTSNPN and CDR2 SVGIG (reference sequence). This CDR3 has 13 amino acids. V shed 0 bases and J shed 8 bases, with 10 bases lying between them. The chain uses TRBV30 and TRBJ1-4; D is possibly TRBD1 (6 bases). This clonotype was obtained from a man older than 75 with acute or convalescent COVID-19. The source material was peripheral blood. The CDR3 region has the DNA TGTGCCTGGAGTGTACAGGGATACGAAAAACTGTTTTTT. Amino acids: CAWSVQGYEKLFF.